This entry is about one TCR beta chain. The study ran its PCR with 60 Vbeta and 13 Jbeta primers. Clones were sequenced by immunoSEQ multiplex PCR, and TCRdb holds only the in-frame ones, with some missing. The table includes more than 150,000 clones, 70% to 90% detected once. This CDR3 region has 14 residues. Germline values: CDR1 SGHRS, CDR2 YFSETQ. Trimming left V 4 bases short and J 3 bases short, with 14 bases between. The data were taken from a study of cytomegalovirus exposure and HLA in healthy donors. The J gene is TRBJ2-7, the V gene TRBV5-1, with no clear D. This sequence was found in a man younger than 35 in good health and CMV-seropositive. The specimen sequenced was PBMCs. The CDR3 sequence: CASSGQPVNYEQYF. For the CDR3, the DNA is TGCGCCAGCAGCGGGCAGCCTGTCAACTACGAGCAGTACTTC. Variable domain in full (rest from reference TRBV5-1 and TRBJ2-7): KAGVTQTPRYLIKTRGQQVTLSCSPISGHRSVSWYQQTPGQGLQFLFEYFSETQRNKGNFPGRFSGRQFSNSRSEMNVSTLELGDSALYLCASSGQPVNYEQYFGPGTRLTVT.